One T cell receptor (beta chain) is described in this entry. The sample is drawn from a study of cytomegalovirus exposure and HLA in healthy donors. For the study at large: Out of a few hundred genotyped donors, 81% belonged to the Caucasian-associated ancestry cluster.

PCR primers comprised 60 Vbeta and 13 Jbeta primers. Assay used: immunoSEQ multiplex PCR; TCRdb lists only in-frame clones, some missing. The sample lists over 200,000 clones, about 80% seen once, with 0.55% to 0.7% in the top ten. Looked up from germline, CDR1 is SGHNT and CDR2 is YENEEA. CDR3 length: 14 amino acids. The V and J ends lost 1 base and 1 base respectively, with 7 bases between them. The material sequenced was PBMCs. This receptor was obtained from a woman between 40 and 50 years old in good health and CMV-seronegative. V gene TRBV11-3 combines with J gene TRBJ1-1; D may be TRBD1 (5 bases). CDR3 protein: CASSLGQTNTEAFF. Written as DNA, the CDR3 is TGTGCCAGCAGCTTAGGACAGACGAACACTGAAGCTTTCTTT.